The source of this T cell receptor (beta chain) is a study of technical replicates of blood from a few donors. Between the trimmed V and J ends, which lost 2 bases and 8 bases, there was a span of 19 bases. The germline V gene encodes CDR1 SGHRS and CDR2 YFSETQ. There are 16 residues in the CDR3. Produced via immunoSEQ multiplex PCR; TCRdb's table is partial and in-frame only. The sample records about 75,000 clones, around 97% being singletons. Sequenced: T cells isolated from PBMCs. V gene TRBV5-1 combines with J gene TRBJ1-4; a possible D gene is TRBD1 (6 bases). This clonotype was sampled from a human donor in good health. CDR3 residues: CASSLLPDRRSEKLFF. CDR3 nucleotide sequence: TGCGCCAGCAGCTTACTACCCGACAGGAGGTCGGAAAAACTGTTTTTT.